This T cell receptor beta chain was retrieved from a study of cytomegalovirus exposure and HLA in healthy donors. The wider study: Earlier work reported 110 million or so unique TCR beta sequences from about 170 million T cells. Study outcomes and limitations: The study assumed roughly uniform donor sequencing depth for presence/absence analyses. The records held CMV serostatus as the only immune exposure information. Analysis was carried out at a later point, and it linked a missense DCLRE1C variant to TCR beta V- and J-gene trimming.

The CDR3 loop spans 12 amino acids. V lost 7 bases and J lost 1, with 9 bases in between. CDR1 and CDR2 from the germline V gene are SQVTM and ANQGSEA. Of note for this clone: Its cognate antigen is unknown.

With 60 Vbeta and 13 Jbeta primers, the PCR was carried out. Using immunoSEQ multiplex PCR, the repertoire was profiled, and TCRdb retains in-frame clones only, with some absent. The sample has 120,000 or so clones; 78% are singletons. Sequenced material: PBMCs. The sequence was collected from a young man in good health and CMV-seropositive. The gene calls are TRBV29-1 and TRBJ2-3, with TRBD1 as a possible D gene (5 bases). The DNA for the CDR3 is TGCAGCGGGGGCAGACGCACAGATACGCAGTATTTT. Protein: CSGGRRTDTQYF.